A single sample is the source of the 29 T cell receptor beta chains below, sequenced in a study of T cells after yellow fever vaccination. TCRdb re-called the 5' RACE reads through MiXCR, storing one row per CDR3 protein. The data hold 200,000 to 300,000 distinct CDR3 sequences, with 6% to 8% observed a single time. The sample consisted of CD4+ T cells sorted from PBMCs, taken on the day of the yellow fever booster vaccination. These receptors came from a man aged 25-45 years who received the YFV17D yellow fever vaccine.

A few counts support this clonotype. One junction end does not reproduce the germline sequence, and a read error may be involved. This chain joins TRBV20-1 and TRBJ2-7; 13 nucleotides match TRBD2. The CDR3 has 13 amino acids. Germline V gene lookup returns CDR1 DFQATT and CDR2 SNEGSKA (reference sequence). CDR3 protein: CSARGLAGDEQYF. The CDR3 DNA sequence: TGCAGTGCAAGAGGACTAGCGGGAGACGAGCAGTACTTC.

This clonotype was picked up many times. The V call is TRBV5-1, the J call TRBJ2-7; 10 bases are shared with TRBD2. Germline V gene lookup returns CDR1 SGHRS and CDR2 YFSETQ. The CDR3 runs to 14 residues. Trimming took 4 bases from V and 5 from J; bases not matched to a gene: 6. In nucleotides, the CDR3 is TGCGCCAGCAGCCAGGGGGGGACTAGCGACGAGCAGTACTTC. Translated, it gives CASSQGGTSDEQYF.

The chain couples TRBV6-1 to TRBJ2-3; 8 nucleotides agree with TRBD2. The V gene's germline CDR1 is MNHNS and CDR2 SASEGT. Trimming at V came to 5 bases and at J to 6 bases, leaving 13 bases not matched to a gene. The CDR3 spans 16 residues. CDR3 sequence reads: CASSRRLARGFDTQYF. The CDR3 coding sequence is TGTGCCAGCAGTCGCCGACTAGCGAGGGGGTTTGATACGCAGTATTTT.

In this sample, this clonotype turned up many times. This rearrangement joins TRBV20-1 to TRBJ2-2; D remains ambiguous. CDR3 length: 14 amino acids. The germline V and J ends were trimmed by 3 bases and 5 bases, with 13 bases remaining between them. Germline loops: CDR1 DFQATT, CDR2 SNEGSKA (reference sequence). CDR3 DNA sequence: TGCAGTGCTAGTTGGGCTAGGGATACCGGGGAGCTGTTTTTT. Protein sequence: CSASWARDTGELFF.

The rearrangement links TRBV18 to TRBJ2-1; D perhaps matches TRBD1 (6 bases). Trimming removed 0 bases at V and 5 bases at J, with 11 bases between. Germline CDR1 KGHSH, CDR2 LQKENI. CDR3 length equals 15 residues. The CDR3 here is CASSPPGQMHNEQFF. The CDR3 region has the DNA TGTGCCAGCTCACCACCAGGACAGATGCACAATGAGCAGTTCTTC.

The sample holds a few counts of this clonotype. The rearrangement links TRBV7-2 to TRBJ2-3; 13 bases are shared with TRBD2. The CDR3 is 17 amino acids. CDR1 is SGHTA and CDR2 is FQGNSA in the germline V gene. V gave up 4 bases and J gave up 2 bases; unmatched junction bases: 6. The CDR3 coding sequence is TGTGCCAGCAGCTCACGACTAGCGGGAGGTTACACAGATACGCAGTATTTT. It translates to CASSSRLAGGYTDTQYF.

V usage is TRBV5-5 and J usage is TRBJ1-1; D remains ambiguous. The CDR3 loop spans 15 amino acids. Germline values: CDR1 SGHKS, CDR2 YYEKEE (reference sequence). With 2 bases removed from V and 0 bases from J, the gap between germline ends came to 11 bases. The CDR3 coding sequence is TGTGCCAGCAGCTTAGGTTCCCGAGTGAACACTGAAGCTTTCTTT. Protein sequence: CASSLGSRVNTEAFF. The full variable domain, in which reference TRBV5-5 and TRBJ1-1 provide the parts outside the CDR3, is DAGVTQSPTHLIKTRGQQVTLRCSPISGHKSVSWYQQVLGQGPQFIFQYYEKEERGRGNFPDRFSARQFPNYSSELNVNALLLGDSALYLCASSLGSRVNTEAFFGQGTRLTVV.

This clonotype was seen a handful of times. The V call is TRBV11-2, the J call TRBJ2-1; TRBD2 is a possible D gene (5 bases). Per germline, CDR1 SGHAT and CDR2 FQNNGV. The V gene lost 6 bases and the J gene lost 4 bases, with 25 bases spanning the gap. The CDR3 contains 18 residues. CDR3 sequence: CASSSEVPGIIVYNEQFF. The CDR3 coding sequence is TGTGCCAGCAGTTCAGAGGTGCCCGGGATTATAGTGTACAATGAGCAGTTCTTC. Full variable domain (rest looked up from reference TRBV11-2 and TRBJ2-1): EAGVAQSPRYKIIEKRQSVAFWCNPISGHATLYWYQQILGQGPKLLIQFQNNGVVDDSQLPKDRFSAERLKGVDSTLKIQPAKLEDSAVYLCASSSEVPGIIVYNEQFFGPGTRLTVL.

The chain employs TRBV7-2 and TRBJ2-1, with 9 bases aligning to TRBD2. Losses at the gene ends were 3 bases for V and 7 bases for J; bases not matched to a gene: 7. The germline CDR1 and CDR2 sequences are SGHTA and FQGNSA. The CDR3 runs 15 residues. The CDR3 DNA is TGTGCCAGCAGCTTTGTAGCGGGAGCGAGAAATGAGCAGTTCTTC. Translating gives CASSFVAGARNEQFF.

This clonotype has a handful of counts. The rearrangement uses TRBV14 and TRBJ1-2; D is unresolved. Germline-derived CDR1 and CDR2 are SGHDN and FVKESK. This CDR3 has 13 amino acids. V was trimmed by 1 base and J by 8 bases, leaving 11 bases between them. CDR3 DNA sequence: TGTGCCAGCAGCCAAGGGGCCCGGAAGGGCTACACCTTC. It specifies CASSQGARKGYTF.

J is TRBJ2-5 and V is TRBV5-1; 7 nucleotides match TRBD2. CDR1 is SGHRS and CDR2 is YFSETQ in the germline V gene. With V trimmed by 1 base and J by 1 base, 7 bases remained unmatched. The CDR3 has 16 amino acids. The CDR3 reads CASSLNSGFSQETQYF. Written as DNA, the CDR3 is TGCGCCAGCAGCTTGAATAGCGGGTTTTCCCAAGAGACCCAGTACTTC. Together with reference TRBV5-1 and TRBJ2-5, the CDR3 gives the full variable domain: KAGVTQTPRYLIKTRGQQVTLSCSPISGHRSVSWYQQTPGQGLQFLFEYFSETQRNKGNFPGRFSGRQFSNSRSEMNVSTLELGDSALYLCASSLNSGFSQETQYFGPGTRLLVL.

V usage is TRBV5-1 and J usage is TRBJ2-1; TRBD2 might be the D (6 bases). The CDR3 is 15 residues long. Per the germline V gene, CDR1 is SGHRS and CDR2 is YFSETQ. Deletions cut 8 bases from V and 0 bases from J, with 15 bases between. The CDR3 here is CASTPGTFSYNEQFF. As DNA, the CDR3 is TGCGCCAGTACCCCCGGGACTTTCTCCTACAATGAGCAGTTCTTC.

This clonotype was seen repeatedly, ten times or more. This chain connects TRBV7-3 to TRBJ2-1; 9 nucleotides match TRBD2. V trimming: 5 bases; J trimming: 4 bases; junction bases outside the gene matches: 6. Germline CDR1 and CDR2: SGHTA and FQGTGA. The CDR3 sequence is 15 residues long. For the CDR3, the DNA is TGTGCCAGCAGCCGTAGCGGGAGCCAGTACAATGAGCAGTTCTTC. It yields the protein CASSRSGSQYNEQFF.

V and J are TRBV10-2 and TRBJ1-6; D gene ambiguous. This CDR3 comprises 13 residues. The ends were cut back, 10 bases at V and 8 bases at J, with 15 bases in the middle. Germline CDR1 and CDR2: WSHSY and SAAADI. The chain's CDR3 is CATRRSTDSPLHF. CDR3 nucleotide sequence: TGCGCCACGCGTAGGTCCACAGATTCACCCCTCCACTTT.

This clonotype was detected many times. The chain links TRBV5-5 to TRBJ2-2; 12 nucleotides line up with TRBD2. V was clipped by 6 bases and J by 11 bases; unmatched bases: 14. Germline lookup yields CDR1 SGHKS and CDR2 YYEKEE (reference sequence). This CDR3 comprises 16 residues. CDR3 in amino acids: CASNLPRTSGTGELFF. Written as DNA, the CDR3 is TGTGCCAGCAACCTTCCTAGGACTAGCGGGACAGGAGAGCTGTTTTTT.

The chain carries TRBV7-2 and TRBJ1-5; 7 nucleotides agree with TRBD1. Germline V gives CDR1 SGHTA, CDR2 FQGNSA. J was trimmed by 7 bases and V by 5 bases; bases with no gene match: 8. CDR3 length equals 14 residues. The CDR3: CASSEGAGSQPQHF. In nucleotides, the CDR3 is TGTGCCAGCAGCGAGGGGGCAGGGTCCCAGCCCCAGCATTTT.

This clonotype was detected many times. The chain links TRBV19 to TRBJ2-5; possible D gene TRBD2, 5 bases. The V end was cut by 2 bases, the J end by 4 bases, with 23 bases between. This CDR3 has 18 residues. CDR1 and CDR2 from the germline V gene are LNHDA and SQIVND (reference sequence). The chain's CDR3 is CASSIFPRQRSGRETQYF. Here the CDR3 DNA reads TGTGCCAGTAGTATATTCCCGCGGCAGCGGAGTGGAAGAGAGACCCAGTACTTC.

The chain recombines TRBV7-2 with TRBJ2-5, with D tentatively TRBD1 (5 bases). The CDR3 consists of 13 residues. CDR1 is SGHTA and CDR2 is FQGNSA in the germline V gene. The V end was cut by 2 bases, the J end by 6 bases, with 10 bases between. The CDR3 loop reads CASSLQGDQTQYF. The DNA for the CDR3 is TGTGCCAGCAGCTTACAAGGGGATCAGACCCAGTACTTC. Combining the CDR3 with reference TRBV7-2 and TRBJ2-5 gives the whole variable domain GAGVSQSPSNKVTEKGKDVELRCDPISGHTALYWYRQSLGQGLEFLIYFQGNSAPDKSGLPSDRFSAERTGGSVSTLTIQRTQQEDSAVYLCASSLQGDQTQYFGPGTRLLVL.

This clonotype was counted only a few times. The chain recombines TRBV7-2 with TRBJ2-3; no firm D call. This CDR3 region has 14 residues. V shed 5 bases and J shed 5 bases, with 14 bases lying between them. CDR1 and CDR2 (germline): SGHTA, FQGNSA. The chain's CDR3 is CASSPEVTIDTQYF. The CDR3 DNA sequence: TGTGCCAGCAGCCCGGAAGTCACCATAGATACGCAGTATTTT.

The CDR3 DNA reads TGTGCCAGCTCACCGGGACTAGCCAACTACAATGAGCAGTTCTTC. Amino acid sequence: CASSPGLANYNEQFF. The rearrangement links TRBV18 to TRBJ2-1, with 9 nucleotides matching TRBD2. CDR3 length: 15 amino acids. V shed 3 bases and J 3 bases; nucleotides not matched to a gene: 3. CDR1 and CDR2 from the germline V gene are KGHSH and LQKENI. Complete variable domain (other parts from reference TRBV18 and TRBJ2-1): NAGVMQNPRHLVRRRGQEARLRCSPMKGHSHVYWYRQLPEEGLKFMVYLQKENIIDESGMPKERFSAEFPKEGPSILRIQQVVRGDSAAYFCASSPGLANYNEQFFGPGTRLTVL.

This rearrangement joins TRBV3-1 to TRBJ2-3; 10 nucleotides agree with TRBD2. The CDR3 is 17 amino acids. V lost 8 bases to trimming and J lost 6 bases; unmatched junction nucleotides: 17. Looked up from germline, CDR1 is LGHDT and CDR2 is YNNKEL (reference sequence). CDR3 loop: CASCKRTSGNQSDTQYF. The CDR3 nucleotides are TGTGCCAGCTGCAAACGAACTAGCGGGAACCAGTCTGATACGCAGTATTTT.

This clonotype has only a few counts. The gene calls are TRBV27 and TRBJ2-7; 9 bases match TRBD2. The CDR3 extends over 16 amino acids. Per germline, CDR1 MNHEY and CDR2 SMNVEV (reference sequence). With 0 bases clipped from V and 2 bases from J, the junction kept 5 bases outside the gene matches. The CDR3, as DNA: TGTGCCAGCAGTTTATCGCCTAGCGGGGAAACCTACGAGCAGTACTTC. Its protein is CASSLSPSGETYEQYF.

This chain links TRBV29-1 with TRBJ1-2; D possibly corresponds to TRBD1 (5 bases). This CDR3 region has 14 residues. V lost 3 bases and J lost 4, with 15 bases in between. CDR1 SQVTM and CDR2 ANQGSEA come from the germline V gene. The CDR3 nucleotides read TGCAGCGTTGAGGGGGGTAACATGATCTATGGCTACACCTTC. Translating it yields CSVEGGNMIYGYTF.

This clonotype turned up a few times. The chain employs TRBV9 and TRBJ2-1, with TRBD2 matching over 11 bases. The CDR3 consists of 15 residues. V was clipped by 2 bases and J by 6 bases; unmatched bases: 4. Germline V lookup: CDR1 SGDLS, CDR2 YYNGEE. The CDR3 sequence is CASSVGTSGRNEQFF. The CDR3 region has the DNA TGTGCCAGCAGCGTCGGGACTAGCGGCCGCAATGAGCAGTTCTTC.

This clonotype was recorded many times. The V and J genes are TRBV5-5 and TRBJ2-5; TRBD1 is a possible D gene (5 bases). V was pared by 4 bases and J by 3 bases, with 19 bases between. The germline gives CDR1 SGHKS, CDR2 YYEKEE (reference sequence). The CDR3 extends over 16 amino acids. The CDR3 protein is CASSETVSLWKETQYF. CDR3 nucleotide sequence: TGTGCCAGCAGCGAGACAGTATCCCTGTGGAAAGAGACCCAGTACTTC.

The V gene is TRBV7-2, the J gene TRBJ2-7; the match to TRBD1 covers 9 bases. Trimming took 2 bases from V and 0 from J; bases not matched to a gene: 8. CDR1 is SGHTA, CDR2 FQGNSA, per germline. The length of the CDR3 is 17 residues. CDR3 DNA sequence: TGTGCCAGCAGCTTAAGGTGGGACAGGGACTCCTCCTACGAGCAGTACTTC. It is translated as CASSLRWDRDSSYEQYF. Drawing the rest from reference TRBV7-2 and TRBJ2-7, the complete variable domain is GAGVSQSPSNKVTEKGKDVELRCDPISGHTALYWYRQSLGQGLEFLIYFQGNSAPDKSGLPSDRFSAERTGGSVSTLTIQRTQQEDSAVYLCASSLRWDRDSSYEQYFGPGTRLTVT.

Points on this clonotype: A much larger clonotype is one base distant, so this may be a read error. The DNA of the CDR3 is TGCAGCGTTGAAAGACATGAAAAACTGTTTTTT. Its protein product is CSVERHEKLFF. The rearrangement joins TRBV29-1 to TRBJ1-4; D remains unclear. Germline V CDR1 and CDR2: SQVTM, ANQGSEA. The length of the CDR3 is 11 residues. V was shortened by 2 bases and J by 6 bases, with 4 bases between the two germline ends. Looking up the rest from reference TRBV29-1 and TRBJ1-4 gives the full variable domain: SAVISQKPSRDICQRGTSLTIQCQVDSQVTMMFWYRQQPGQSLTLIATANQGSEATYESGFVIDKFPISRPNLTFSTLTVSNMSPEDSSIYLCSVERHEKLFFGSGTQLSVL.

The sample holds many counts of this clonotype. The chain links TRBV4-3 to TRBJ2-7; D not resolved. CDR3 length: 16 residues. The V end was cut by 0 bases, the J end by 3 bases, with 15 bases between. Germline V gene lookup returns CDR1 LGHNA and CDR2 YSLEER. The CDR3 DNA reads TGCGCCAGCAGCCAAGATGCCAAGCGTCGACTCTACGAGCAGTACTTC. This encodes CASSQDAKRRLYEQYF.

This clonotype showed up many times. The rearrangement links TRBV12-3 or TRBV12-4 to TRBJ2-1, with a weak D call TRBD2 (5 bases). Trimming took 5 bases from V and 9 from J, leaving 17 bases between them. The CDR3 covers 14 residues. The DNA of the CDR3 is TGTGCCAGCAGTCGCGGGTATGGTAAGGGTGAGCAGTTCTTC. It is translated as CASSRGYGKGEQFF.